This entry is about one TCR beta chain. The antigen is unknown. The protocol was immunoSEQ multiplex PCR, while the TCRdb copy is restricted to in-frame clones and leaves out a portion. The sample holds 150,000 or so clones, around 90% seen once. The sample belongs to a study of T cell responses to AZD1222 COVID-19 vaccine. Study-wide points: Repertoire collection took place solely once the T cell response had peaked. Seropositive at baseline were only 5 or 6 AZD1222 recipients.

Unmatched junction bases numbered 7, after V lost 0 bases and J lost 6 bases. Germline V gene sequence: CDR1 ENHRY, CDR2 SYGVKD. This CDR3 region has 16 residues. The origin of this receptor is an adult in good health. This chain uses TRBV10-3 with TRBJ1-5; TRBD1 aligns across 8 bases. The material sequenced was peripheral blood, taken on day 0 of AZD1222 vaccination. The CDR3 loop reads CAISESMDRVGQPQHF. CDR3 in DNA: TGTGCCATCAGTGAGTCGATGGACAGGGTGGGTCAGCCCCAGCATTTT.